These 23 T cell receptor beta chains came from one sample sequenced in a study of blood T cell repertoires in COVID-19. Clones were read by immunoSEQ multiplex PCR, and TCRdb kept only the in-frame ones, dropping some. The sample includes about 390,000 clones, approximately 87% of them seen just once. Input material: PBMCs or T cells enriched from blood (not recorded which). The receptor source for this set is a woman between 50 and 59 years old who had recovered from COVID-19.

The rearrangement links TRBV7-9 to TRBJ1-2, with 8 bases aligning to TRBD1. Unmatched junction bases numbered 13, after V lost 5 bases and J lost 8 bases. The germline V gene encodes CDR1 SEHNR and CDR2 FQNEAQ (reference sequence). This CDR3 region has 15 residues. CDR3 in DNA: TGTGCCAGCAGCGCGCGGACAGGGCGGTTCGTGGGCTACACCTTC. It encodes CASSARTGRFVGYTF.

The gene calls are TRBV2 and TRBJ1-1; the D is unclear. CDR1 SNHLY and CDR2 FYNNEI come from the germline V gene. The CDR3 is 12 residues long. Trimming took 9 bases from V and 7 from J, leaving 15 bases between them. The CDR3 coding sequence is TGTGCCAGTTTCGAGGATGTGTATGAAGCTTTCTTT. Residues: CASFEDVYEAFF.

The chain has TRBV7-9 and TRBJ1-2; D gene ambiguous. Germline CDR1 reads SEHNR; CDR2 reads FQNEAQ (reference sequence). The V gene lost 6 bases and the J gene lost 4 bases, with 12 bases spanning the gap. This CDR3 has 13 residues. The CDR3 nucleotides read TGTGCCAGCAGTCCAGACCGGGGCTATGGCTACACCTTC. As protein: CASSPDRGYGYTF.

The chain couples TRBV12-3 or TRBV12-4 to TRBJ1-6; D ambiguous. Trimming left V 6 bases short and J 7 bases short, with 10 bases between. This CDR3 spans 13 amino acids. As DNA, the CDR3 is TGTGCCAGCAGCCGCTCGCGGAATTCACCCCTCCACTTT. Encoded protein: CASSRSRNSPLHF.

V gene TRBV6-5 combines with J gene TRBJ2-7, with a tentative D call TRBD2 (7 bases). The germline gives CDR1 MNHEY, CDR2 SVGAGI. The CDR3 has 13 residues. V was pared by 6 bases and J by 2 bases, with 11 bases between. CDR3 amino acids: CASRGGGTYEQYF. The CDR3 nucleotides read TGTGCCAGCAGGGGAGGGGGGACCTACGAGCAGTACTTC.

This clone was seen more than once but under ten times. The J gene is TRBJ1-2, the V gene TRBV27; D is unresolved. This CDR3 spans 13 amino acids. Trimming removed 3 bases from V and 1 base from J, with 6 bases in between. Germline assignment: CDR1 MNHEY and CDR2 SMNVEV (reference sequence). The CDR3 region has the DNA TGTGCCAGCAGTTTTGGGCTTAACTATGGCTACACCTTC. Its protein is CASSFGLNYGYTF.

The V gene is TRBV4-1, the J gene TRBJ2-7, with no clear D. CDR1 and CDR2 from the germline V gene are MGHRA and YSYEKL. The CDR3 is made up of 13 amino acids. Trimming stripped 3 bases from V and 4 bases from J, with 10 bases between. The CDR3: CASSHRPGYEQYF. CDR3 sequence (DNA): TGCGCCAGCAGCCATCGCCCGGGTTACGAGCAGTACTTC.

The V call is TRBV24-1, the J call TRBJ1-5; D remains unclear. Germline lookup yields CDR1 KGHDR and CDR2 SFDVKD. Between the trimmed V and J ends, which lost 0 bases and 6 bases, there was a span of 5 bases. This CDR3 is 13 amino acids long. Written as DNA, the CDR3 is TGTGCCACCAGTGATTTGTCCGGTCAGCCCCAGCATTTT. Amino acids: CATSDLSGQPQHF.

Only one count was recorded for this clone. The gene calls are TRBV27 and TRBJ1-2; 7 bases line up with TRBD1. V shed 2 bases and J 7 bases; nucleotides not matched to a gene: 4. The CDR3 is 13 amino acids. CDR1 and CDR2 (germline): MNHEY, SMNVEV (reference sequence). The DNA for the CDR3 is TGTGCCAGCAGTTTACGACAGGGTGGTGGCTACACCTTC. Amino acid sequence: CASSLRQGGGYTF.

This chain links TRBV5-1 with TRBJ2-5, with TRBD2 identical over 13 bases. V lost 4 bases and J lost 6; bases outside the gene matches: 6. The CDR3 extends over 15 amino acids. Germline CDR1 reads SGHRS; CDR2 reads YFSETQ. The CDR3 DNA reads as TGCGCCAGCAGCCCCGGGACTAGCGGGGTAAAGACCCAGTACTTC. This translates into CASSPGTSGVKTQYF.

This clone was recorded once. The V gene is TRBV6-5, the J gene TRBJ1-2; no clear D. V was pared by 5 bases and J by 3 bases, with 16 bases between. This CDR3 has 15 amino acids. Germline CDR1 reads MNHEY; CDR2 reads SVGAGI. The CDR3 sequence is CASSPTLQDYYGYTF. As DNA, the CDR3 is TGTGCCAGCAGTCCAACCCTCCAGGATTACTATGGCTACACCTTC.

This rearrangement joins TRBV19 to TRBJ1-3; no clear D. The CDR3 sequence is 16 residues long. V gave up 5 bases and J gave up 4 bases, with 18 bases separating them. Per germline, CDR1 LNHDA and CDR2 SQIVND (reference sequence). The CDR3 reads CASSRQAPLFGNTIYF. In DNA form, the CDR3 reads TGTGCCAGTAGTCGACAAGCTCCTCTCTTCGGAAACACCATATATTTT.

The gene calls are TRBV4-2 and TRBJ2-3; 11 positions match TRBD1. Trimming cost V 7 bases and J 5 bases; bases outside gene matches: 11. The CDR3 runs to 16 residues. Germline CDR1 reads LGHNA; CDR2 reads YNFKEQ. The CDR3 DNA sequence: TGTGCCAGCACTTTGGGACAGGGGGACGGGGGAGATACGCAGTATTTT. It is translated as CASTLGQGDGGDTQYF.

This clone was detected only a few times. The J gene is TRBJ2-4, the V gene TRBV6-1, with D perhaps matching TRBD2 (5 bases). CDR3 length: 14 amino acids. Trimming removed 0 bases from V and 6 bases from J, with 9 bases in between. The germline V gene has CDR1 MNHNS and CDR2 SASEGT. The CDR3 DNA reads as TGTGCCAGCAGTGAAGCGCGGACTTTAAACATTCAGTACTTC. Amino acids: CASSEARTLNIQYF.

The chain is built from TRBV15 and TRBJ1-3; 9 nucleotides line up with TRBD1. Germline lookup yields CDR1 LNHNV and CDR2 YYDKDF (reference sequence). J lost 4 bases, V lost 5 bases, and 9 bases had no gene match. The CDR3 is made up of 16 amino acids. The CDR3 here is CATSVGQGVIGNTIYF. The CDR3 nucleotides read TGTGCCACCAGCGTGGGACAGGGAGTGATAGGAAACACCATATATTTT.

The J gene is TRBJ2-3, the V gene TRBV7-8, with a tentative D call TRBD2 (6 bases). Germline loops: CDR1 SGHVS, CDR2 FQNEAQ. Trimming took off 5 bases at V and 4 bases at J, with 22 bases between the two ends. CDR3 length equals 17 residues. The CDR3 coding sequence is TGTGCCAGCAGCCCGATTGCGACTAGGTTGATTTCAGATACGCAGTATTTT. Translated: CASSPIATRLISDTQYF.

This rearrangement joins TRBV7-9 to TRBJ2-5; the D gene is possibly TRBD1 (6 bases). The CDR3 extends over 17 amino acids. V lost 7 bases and J lost 3, with 24 bases in between. The V gene's germline CDR1 is SEHNR and CDR2 FQNEAQ (reference sequence). The CDR3 coding sequence is TGTGCCAGCACCATCTACCGTCCCGGTGCAGGGGAAGAGACCCAGTACTTC. The encoded protein is CASTIYRPGAGEETQYF.

V and J are TRBV27 and TRBJ1-6, with TRBD1 matching over 7 bases. Unmatched junction bases numbered 5, after V lost 6 bases and J lost 3 bases. The germline CDR1 and CDR2 sequences are MNHEY and SMNVEV (reference sequence). The CDR3 is 15 residues long. In nucleotides, the CDR3 is TGTGCCAGCAGGGCCGGGACAGACTATAATTCACCCCTCCACTTT. Translation: CASRAGTDYNSPLHF.

The rearrangement joins TRBV9 to TRBJ1-5; 7 bases are shared with TRBD1. Unmatched junction bases numbered 4, after V lost 0 bases and J lost 4 bases. The CDR3 spans 15 residues. Germline V CDR1 and CDR2: SGDLS, YYNGEE. The CDR3 DNA is TGTGCCAGCAGCGTAGACGGGACAGATAATCAGCCCCAGCATTTT. Translating it yields CASSVDGTDNQPQHF.

On this clone: The junction shows a germline mismatch at one end, possibly a read error. The V gene is TRBV7-7, the J gene TRBJ2-3, with a weak D call TRBD2 (5 bases). CDR1 is SSHAT, CDR2 FNYEAQ, per germline (reference sequence). The CDR3 covers 15 residues. DNA for the CDR3: TGTGCTAGCAGCTTAACACGGGGAAGTGTAGATACGCAGTATTTT. Translating it yields CASSLTRGSVDTQYF.

The rearrangement uses TRBV6-1 and TRBJ2-4; 9 bases map to TRBD1. The J segment lost 7 bases and the V segment lost 3 bases, leaving 1 base of the junction unmatched. The CDR3 extends over 13 amino acids. Per the germline V gene, CDR1 is MNHNS and CDR2 is SASEGT. The CDR3 protein is CASSDGQGNIQYF. In nucleotides, the CDR3 is TGTGCCAGCAGTGATGGACAGGGGAACATTCAGTACTTC.

This chain links TRBV27 with TRBJ1-6; TRBD1 matches at 10 bases. The CDR3 consists of 15 residues. Germline CDR1 MNHEY, CDR2 SMNVEV (reference sequence). V lost 3 bases to trimming and J lost 7 bases; unmatched junction nucleotides: 3. The CDR3 sequence: CASSLTGGLNSPLHF. The CDR3 DNA follows: TGTGCCAGCAGTTTGACAGGGGGCCTAAATTCACCCCTCCACTTT.

J is TRBJ2-3 and V is TRBV28; 8 bases are a match to TRBD1. V was pared by 6 bases and J by 2 bases, with 4 bases of the junction left unmatched. Germline assignment: CDR1 MDHEN and CDR2 SYDVKM. This CDR3 contains 14 residues. CDR3 amino acids: CASSRQGPTDTQYF. CDR3 nucleotide sequence: TGTGCCAGCAGCCGACAGGGGCCCACAGATACGCAGTATTTT.